The 24 T cell receptor beta chains in this list originate from one sample, sequenced in a study of shared clonotypes between healthy human individuals. Produced via immunoSEQ multiplex PCR; TCRdb's table is partial and in-frame only. The repertoire holds about 1 million clones, with 75% to 85% as singletons. Sample: memory CD4+ T cells from PBMCs. Documented subset: CD45RA-negative fraction. These receptors originate from a man aged 18 to 35 in good health. Some clones in this sample may be carry-over from other donors' samples.

This clone appeared a few times. The chain couples TRBV20-1 to TRBJ1-1; D gene unclear. CDR3 length: 10 residues. Germline loops: CDR1 DFQATT, CDR2 SNEGSKA (reference sequence). CDR3: CSVSSLEAFF. CDR3 in DNA: TGCAGCGTCTCCAGTCTTGAAGCTTTCTTT.

V and J are TRBV18 and TRBJ2-7; D is ambiguous. This CDR3 region has 15 residues. The V end was cut by 0 bases, the J end by 2 bases, with 11 bases between. CDR1 is KGHSH and CDR2 is LQKENI in the germline V gene. The CDR3 bases are TGTGCCAGCTCACCACCGGGCAGAAGAGCCTACGAGCAGTACTTC. Translation gives CASSPPGRRAYEQYF.

As concerns this clone: A read error may explain this, as a much larger clone is one base away. Other DNA sequences in the sample encode the same CDR3. V and J are TRBV5-1 and TRBJ2-1; D unresolved. In germline, CDR1 is SGHRS, CDR2 YFSETQ. V lost 0 bases and J lost 3, with 4 bases in between. The CDR3 runs to 13 residues. The CDR3 sequence: CASSLGGYNEQFF. DNA of the CDR3: TGCGCCAGCAGCTTGGGGGGCTACAATGAGCAGTTCTTC. The whole variable domain, remainder taken from reference TRBV5-1 and TRBJ2-1, is KAGVTQTPRYLIKTRGQQVTLSCSPISGHRSVSWYQQTPGQGLQFLFEYFSETQRNKGNFPGRFSGRQFSNSRSEMNVSTLELGDSALYLCASSLGGYNEQFFGPGTRLTVL.

This chain connects TRBV19 to TRBJ2-3; the D is unclear. Germline-derived CDR1 and CDR2 are LNHDA and SQIVND (reference sequence). V lost 2 bases, J lost 1 base, and 7 bases lay in between. The CDR3 sequence is 14 residues long. The CDR3 DNA reads as TGTGCCAGTAGTATATTTCACGGCACAGATACGCAGTATTTT. Translated, it gives CASSIFHGTDTQYF.

The genes are TRBV5-1 and TRBJ2-1; 8 bases map to TRBD2. This CDR3 is 15 amino acids long. V trimming: 4 bases; J trimming: 4 bases; junction bases outside the gene matches: 7. CDR1 and CDR2 (germline): SGHRS, YFSETQ. CDR3 sequence (DNA): TGCGCCAGCAGCCAAGCGGGAGTGTCTTACAATGAGCAGTTCTTC. Translation gives CASSQAGVSYNEQFF.

This clone was detected only a few times. The rearrangement links TRBV27 to TRBJ2-5, with D possibly matching TRBD1 (6 bases). Trimming removed 0 bases at V and 7 bases at J, with 12 bases between. CDR3 size: 14 residues. Germline assignment: CDR1 MNHEY and CDR2 SMNVEV (reference sequence). The DNA for the CDR3 is TGTGCCAGCAGTTTATCGCAAGGGGGACGGACCCAGTACTTC. This codes for CASSLSQGGRTQYF.

To note about this clone: The sample holds other DNA sequences that translate to the same CDR3. This chain links TRBV18 with TRBJ2-3, with TRBD2 identical over 8 bases. Germline trimming cut 1 base from V and 0 bases from J; bases unmatched to any gene: 3. The CDR3 covers 16 residues. Germline V gene sequence: CDR1 KGHSH, CDR2 LQKENI. The CDR3 nucleotides read TGTGCCAGCTCACCACGTACTAGCGGTAGCACAGATACGCAGTATTTT. This encodes CASSPRTSGSTDTQYF.

Of note for this clone: This CDR3 is also generated by other DNA sequences in the sample. The chain is built from TRBV27 and TRBJ2-2; D uncertain. Germline V gene sequence: CDR1 MNHEY, CDR2 SMNVEV (reference sequence). This CDR3 region has 14 residues. The V end was cut by 3 bases, the J end by 1 base, with 6 bases between. CDR3 loop: CASSLNRNTGELFF. The CDR3 region has the DNA TGTGCCAGCAGTTTGAACAGGAACACCGGGGAGCTGTTTTTT.

The chain uses TRBV6-1 and TRBJ1-1; D uncertain. Germline CDR1 and CDR2: MNHNS and SASEGT. The CDR3 length is 13 residues. V gave up 3 bases and J gave up 4 bases, with 9 bases separating them. CDR3 sequence: CASSESGGTEAFF. The CDR3 nucleotides are TGTGCCAGCAGTGAGTCGGGTGGCACTGAAGCTTTCTTT.

Of note for this clone: This could be a read error, since a much larger clone is one nucleotide away. The genes are TRBV5-6 and TRBJ2-5; D possibly corresponds to TRBD1 (6 bases). V was shortened by 4 bases and J by 1 base, with 8 bases between the two germline ends. The CDR3 has 13 residues. The germline CDR1 and CDR2 sequences are SGHDT and YYEEEE. CDR3 amino acids: CASSNRAQETQYF. Written as DNA, the CDR3 is TGTGCCAGCAGCAACAGGGCCCAAGAGACCCAGTACTTC.

The genes are TRBV29-1 and TRBJ2-7; a weak D match, TRBD2 (6 bases). Trimming removed 6 bases from V and 6 bases from J, with 18 bases in between. The CDR3 length is 13 residues. Germline CDR1 is SQVTM and CDR2 is ANQGSEA. This CDR3 is CSVQGRLLTEQYF. CDR3 sequence (DNA): TGCAGCGTCCAAGGGAGGCTGCTTACCGAGCAGTACTTC.

The rearrangement links TRBV5-6 to TRBJ2-5, with no clear D. V shed 1 base and J shed 0 bases, with 4 bases lying between them. Germline assignment: CDR1 SGHDT and CDR2 YYEEEE. The CDR3 loop spans 13 amino acids. CDR3 loop: CASSLPHQETQYF. The CDR3 nucleotides read TGTGCCAGCAGCTTGCCCCACCAAGAGACCCAGTACTTC.

The CDR3 nucleotides are TGTGCCAGCAGTTCCCCGATAATAAGGGGCGGATCTGGCTACACCTTC. Translation gives CASSSPIIRGGSGYTF. The gene calls are TRBV28 and TRBJ1-2, with D tentatively TRBD1 (5 bases). CDR3 length: 16 amino acids. Between the trimmed V and J ends, which lost 4 bases and 7 bases, there was a span of 22 bases. Germline assignment: CDR1 MDHEN and CDR2 SYDVKM.

The gene calls are TRBV5-1 and TRBJ2-3; TRBD2 matches 7 bases. The CDR3 is 15 amino acids. V shed 3 bases and J 0 bases; nucleotides not matched to a gene: 4. CDR1 is SGHRS and CDR2 is YFSETQ in the germline V gene. The CDR3 is CASSSGLHSTDTQYF. For the CDR3, the DNA is TGCGCCAGCAGCTCGGGACTACACAGCACAGATACGCAGTATTTT.

The gene calls are TRBV19 and TRBJ1-5; 8 bases are a match to TRBD1. V was clipped by 5 bases and J by 2 bases; unmatched bases: 8. Germline V gene data show CDR1 as LNHDA and CDR2 as SQIVND (reference sequence). There are 16 residues in the CDR3. CDR3 region: CASSLWTGNGNQPQHF. For the CDR3, the DNA is TGTGCCAGTAGTCTCTGGACAGGGAACGGCAATCAGCCCCAGCATTTT.

CDR3 sequence reads: CASSNGTSGEKLFF. The DNA of the CDR3 is TGCGCCAGCAGCAACGGGACTTCGGGCGAAAAACTGTTTTTT. The V call is TRBV5-1, the J call TRBJ1-4; D may be TRBD1 (5 bases). Germline V gene sequence: CDR1 SGHRS, CDR2 YFSETQ. V shed 4 bases and J shed 8 bases, with 15 bases lying between them. The CDR3 totals 14 residues.

The V call is TRBV28, the J call TRBJ1-2; D is unresolved. Per the germline V gene, CDR1 is MDHEN and CDR2 is SYDVKM. Deletions cut 5 bases from V and 2 bases from J, with 12 bases between. This CDR3 is 14 amino acids long. The DNA for the CDR3 is TGTGCCAGCAGTCCGGGGTCCCCCAACTATGGCTACACCTTC. Translated, it gives CASSPGSPNYGYTF.

This chain connects TRBV6-1 to TRBJ2-1, with TRBD2 as a possible D gene (6 bases). Germline values: CDR1 MNHNS, CDR2 SASEGT. V was shortened by 8 bases and J by 6 bases, with 17 bases between the two germline ends. The CDR3 has 14 residues. CDR3 DNA: TGTGCCAGCCCCCCAACGGGAGCTCCCAATGAGCAGTTCTTC. Translation gives CASPPTGAPNEQFF.

The chain combines TRBV9 with TRBJ2-7; D remains ambiguous. This CDR3 has 14 residues. Trimming took off 6 bases at V and 6 bases at J, with 19 bases between the two ends. Germline V gene sequence: CDR1 SGDLS, CDR2 YYNGEE. The CDR3 region is CASNPDGRQSEQYF. The DNA of the CDR3 is TGTGCCAGCAACCCCGACGGGCGGCAGTCCGAGCAGTACTTC.

The V call is TRBV7-3, the J call TRBJ2-1, with D possibly being TRBD2 (6 bases). Germline CDR1 is SGHTA and CDR2 is FQGTGA. V shed 3 bases and J shed 5 bases, with 11 bases lying between them. CDR3 length equals 14 residues. CDR3 in amino acids: CASSFQWGDNEQFF. DNA for the CDR3: TGTGCCAGCAGCTTCCAGTGGGGGGACAATGAGCAGTTCTTC.

On this clone: This may be a read error, as it is one base from a much larger clone. Other DNA sequences of this sample code for an identical CDR3. The chain couples TRBV5-1 to TRBJ2-7, with D unresolved. CDR1 SGHRS and CDR2 YFSETQ come from the germline V gene. Trimming cost V 0 bases and J 2 bases, with 3 bases left between them. The CDR3 sequence is 12 residues long. CDR3 in DNA: TGCGCCAGCAGCTTGGAGACCTACGAGCAGTACTTC. This encodes CASSLETYEQYF. The complete variable domain, with remaining parts taken from reference TRBV5-1 and TRBJ2-7, reads KAGVTQTPRYLIKTRGQQVTLSCSPISGHRSVSWYQQTPGQGLQFLFEYFSETQRNKGNFPGRFSGRQFSNSRSEMNVSTLELGDSALYLCASSLETYEQYFGPGTRLTVT.

The CDR3, as DNA: TGTGCCAGCACCGGGACAGAGAATCAGCCCCAGCATTTT. Amino acids: CASTGTENQPQHF. V is TRBV2 and J is TRBJ1-5, with 7 bases lining up with TRBD1. Germline assignment: CDR1 SNHLY and CDR2 FYNNEI. This CDR3 is 13 amino acids long. Trimming removed 7 bases from V and 4 bases from J; junction bases left unmatched: 4.

This rearrangement joins TRBV7-3 to TRBJ2-1, with TRBD2 as a possible D gene (5 bases). The CDR3 runs 16 residues. V gave up 3 bases and J gave up 0 bases, with 12 bases separating them. The germline V gene encodes CDR1 SGHTA and CDR2 FQGTGA. The CDR3 here is CASSLVGDSSYNEQFF. CDR3 nucleotides: TGTGCCAGCAGCTTGGTCGGGGATAGCTCCTACAATGAGCAGTTCTTC.

The chain combines TRBV19 with TRBJ1-5, with a tentative D call TRBD1 (5 bases). V dropped 0 bases and J dropped 10 bases, with 10 bases sitting between them. The CDR3 length is 13 residues. Germline V gives CDR1 LNHDA, CDR2 SQIVND (reference sequence). The CDR3 sequence: CASSIERGLPQHF. For the CDR3, the DNA is TGTGCCAGTAGTATAGAAAGGGGCCTACCCCAGCATTTT.